These T cell receptor beta chains were read from a single sample in a study of beta chain features in type 1 diabetes. Clones were read by immunoSEQ multiplex PCR, and TCRdb kept only the in-frame ones, dropping some. The sample lists under 900,000 clones; roughly 15% were seen once. The material sequenced was naive CD4+ T cells from blood. Receptor source: a woman under 30 in good health. CDR3s leave out the opening cysteine and the closing phenylalanine or tryptophan. The order of the fields is V gene, clone size, CDR3 protein. The listing skips clone size in some rows; elsewhere it reads once, few, many or a size class.

>TRBV7-3|few
ASSSYSGSDEQF
>TRBV5-1|-
ASQRESNTGELF
>TRBV25-1|few
ASSAWTSPHNEQF
>TRBV6-1|-
ASSVTWHPETQY
>TRBV20-1|-
SAGTDYGYT
>TRBV23-1|-
ASSQRVSEQF
>TRBV11-2|few
ASSFYRWGSPEAF
>TRBV13|few
ASSPRGTGNYEQY
>TRBV5-1|-
ASRESDTQY
>TRBV29-1|few
SVGQGQGAYGYT
>TRBV2|few
ASSALRAGEQY
>TRBV28|-
ASTSGGADTQY
>TRBV7-2|-
ASSLEFFARQF
>TRBV2|-
ASSDVEVQPQH
>TRBV25-1|few
ASSELDGRYEQY
>TRBV28|-
ASSKYQLARNEQF
>TRBV18|-
ASSPSAGIYTEAF
>TRBV28|few
ASSLMFLGVKNIQY
>TRBV6-6|-
ASRHENTEAF
>TRBV21-1|-
ASSKVPRGGNWDYGYT